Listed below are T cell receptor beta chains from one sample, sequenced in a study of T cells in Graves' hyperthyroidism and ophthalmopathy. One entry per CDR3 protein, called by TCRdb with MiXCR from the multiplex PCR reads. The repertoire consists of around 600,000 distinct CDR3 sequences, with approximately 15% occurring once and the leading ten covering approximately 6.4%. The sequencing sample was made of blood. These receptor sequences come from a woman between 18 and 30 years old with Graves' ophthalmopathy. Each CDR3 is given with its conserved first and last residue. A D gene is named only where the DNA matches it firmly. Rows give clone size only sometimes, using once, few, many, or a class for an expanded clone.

CDR3aa: CASSRTAWEQYF
CDR3nt: TGTGCCAGCAGCAGGACTGCCTGGGAGCAGTACTTC
d_gene: .
v_gene: TRBV12-3/TRBV12-4
j_gene: TRBJ2-7
len: 12
abundance: many

CDR3aa: CASSLDGPGLSYNEQFF
CDR3nt: TGTGCCAGCAGTTTAGACGGCCCGGGCCTGTCCTACAATGAGCAGTTCTTC
d_gene: .
v_gene: TRBV27
j_gene: TRBJ2-1
len: 17
abundance: many

CDR3aa: CAWRNSGSSYEQYF
CDR3nt: TGTGCCTGGAGAAACAGCGGGAGCTCCTACGAGCAGTACTTC
d_gene: TRBD2
v_gene: TRBV30
j_gene: TRBJ2-7
len: 14
abundance: .

CDR3aa: CASSMYLAYGYSGNTIYF
CDR3nt: TGTGCCAGTAGTATGTATCTGGCCTATGGCTACTCTGGAAACACCATATATTTT
d_gene: .
v_gene: TRBV19
j_gene: TRBJ1-3
len: 18
abundance: .

CDR3aa: CASSIDRGPYGYTF
CDR3nt: TGTGCCAGCAGTATAGACAGGGGCCCTTATGGCTACACCTTC
d_gene: TRBD1
v_gene: TRBV28
j_gene: TRBJ1-2
len: 14
abundance: many

CDR3aa: CASSSREEEKLFF
CDR3nt: TGTGCCAGCAGCTCGCGGGAAGAGGAAAAACTGTTTTTT
d_gene: .
v_gene: TRBV11-3
j_gene: TRBJ1-4
len: 13
abundance: .

CDR3aa: CASSDRGDLNEQFF
CDR3nt: TGTGCCAGCAGTGATCGGGGCGACCTAAATGAGCAGTTCTTC
d_gene: .
v_gene: TRBV2
j_gene: TRBJ2-1
len: 14
abundance: many

CDR3aa: CASGFLLAGGKHNEQFF
CDR3nt: TGTGCTAGTGGTTTCCTCCTTGCGGGAGGGAAACACAATGAGCAGTTCTTC
d_gene: TRBD2
v_gene: TRBV12-5
j_gene: TRBJ2-1
len: 17
abundance: many

CDR3aa: CSGKSSSAEAFF
CDR3nt: TGCAGCGGAAAGTCCTCTAGCGCTGAAGCTTTCTTT
d_gene: .
v_gene: TRBV29-1
j_gene: TRBJ1-1
len: 12
abundance: .

CDR3aa: CASSPSGTRDTYEQYF
CDR3nt: TGTGCCAGCAGTCCTTCCGGGACTAGGGATACCTACGAGCAGTACTTC
d_gene: TRBD2
v_gene: TRBV6-1
j_gene: TRBJ2-7
len: 16
abundance: many

CDR3aa: CASFLPQGGNTEAFF
CDR3nt: TGTGCCAGCTTCCTCCCCCAGGGCGGGAACACTGAAGCTTTCTTT
d_gene: .
v_gene: TRBV18
j_gene: TRBJ1-1
len: 15
abundance: many

CDR3aa: CSATSERTDTQYF
CDR3nt: TGCAGTGCTACTAGCGAACGTACAGATACGCAGTATTTT
d_gene: .
v_gene: TRBV20-1
j_gene: TRBJ2-3
len: 13
abundance: many

CDR3aa: CASMGTAGQETQYF
CDR3nt: TGTGCCAGCATGGGGACAGCGGGGCAAGAGACCCAGTACTTC
d_gene: .
v_gene: TRBV28
j_gene: TRBJ2-5
len: 14
abundance: .

CDR3aa: CASSLKPGEQFF
CDR3nt: TGTGCCAGCAGCTTAAAACCGGGTGAGCAGTTCTTC
d_gene: .
v_gene: TRBV7-3
j_gene: TRBJ2-1
len: 12
abundance: many

CDR3aa: CASSFQGAREKLFF
CDR3nt: TGTGCCAGCAGCTTTCAGGGGGCGCGGGAAAAACTGTTTTTT
d_gene: TRBD1
v_gene: TRBV5-5
j_gene: TRBJ1-4
len: 14
abundance: .

CDR3aa: CASSVDRGHGYTF
CDR3nt: TGTGCCAGCAGCGTAGATCGGGGGCATGGCTACACCTTC
d_gene: .
v_gene: TRBV9
j_gene: TRBJ1-2
len: 13
abundance: few

CDR3aa: CASSLEDGNIQYF
CDR3nt: TGCGCCAGCAGCTTGGAGGACGGTAACATTCAGTACTTC
d_gene: .
v_gene: TRBV5-1
j_gene: TRBJ2-4
len: 13
abundance: few

CDR3aa: CASSYLMDEQFF
CDR3nt: TGTGCCAGCAGCTATTTAATGGATGAGCAGTTCTTC
d_gene: .
v_gene: TRBV3-1
j_gene: TRBJ2-1
len: 12
abundance: few

CDR3aa: CASSPGAGVTYEQYF
CDR3nt: TGTGCCAGCAGCCCCGGCGCGGGAGTCACCTACGAGCAGTACTTC
d_gene: TRBD2
v_gene: TRBV12-3/TRBV12-4
j_gene: TRBJ2-7
len: 15
abundance: many

CDR3aa: CASSQPGGREVSYEQYF
CDR3nt: TGTGCCAGCAGCCAACCCGGGGGGCGGGAGGTCTCCTACGAGCAGTACTTC
d_gene: TRBD2
v_gene: TRBV3-1
j_gene: TRBJ2-7
len: 17
abundance: few

CDR3aa: CASAGRAHNEQFF
CDR3nt: TGTGCCTCGGCCGGGCGGGCCCACAATGAGCAGTTCTTC
d_gene: .
v_gene: TRBV30
j_gene: TRBJ2-1
len: 13
abundance: .

CDR3aa: CAWSVLGVGETQYF
CDR3nt: TGTGCCTGGAGTGTATTAGGGGTCGGAGAGACCCAGTACTTC
d_gene: .
v_gene: TRBV30
j_gene: TRBJ2-5
len: 14
abundance: .

CDR3aa: CASSIVTGFSNTEAFF
CDR3nt: TGTGCCAGTAGTATAGTAACAGGTTTTTCGAACACTGAAGCTTTCTTT
d_gene: .
v_gene: TRBV19
j_gene: TRBJ1-1
len: 16
abundance: few

CDR3aa: CASSIKGQGVTEAFF
CDR3nt: TGTGCCAGTAGTATAAAAGGACAGGGGGTCACTGAAGCTTTCTTT
d_gene: TRBD1
v_gene: TRBV19
j_gene: TRBJ1-1
len: 15
abundance: .

CDR3aa: CASSRPGFLFYEQYF
CDR3nt: TGCGCCAGCAGCCGACCGGGATTCCTGTTCTACGAGCAGTACTTC
d_gene: .
v_gene: TRBV5-1
j_gene: TRBJ2-7
len: 15
abundance: .

CDR3aa: CASTQSWVSSYNSPLHF
CDR3nt: TGTGCCAGCACCCAAAGCTGGGTTAGCTCCTATAATTCACCCCTCCACTTT
d_gene: .
v_gene: TRBV7-8
j_gene: TRBJ1-6
len: 17
abundance: .

CDR3aa: CASWEQYF
CDR3nt: TGTGCCAGCTGGGAGCAGTACTTC
d_gene: .
v_gene: TRBV4-2
j_gene: TRBJ2-7
len: 8
abundance: .

CDR3aa: CASSPPRSGSYNEQFF
CDR3nt: TGTGCCAGCAGCCCACCTCGGTCCGGCTCCTACAATGAGCAGTTCTTC
d_gene: .
v_gene: TRBV13
j_gene: TRBJ2-1
len: 16
abundance: few

CDR3aa: CATSGAQGGTDTQYF
CDR3nt: TGTGCCACCAGTGGGGCGCAGGGGGGCACAGATACGCAGTATTTT
d_gene: TRBD1
v_gene: TRBV24-1
j_gene: TRBJ2-3
len: 15
abundance: .

CDR3aa: CASSFGTSGNEQFF
CDR3nt: TGTGCCAGCAGCTTCGGGACTAGCGGCAATGAGCAGTTCTTC
d_gene: TRBD2
v_gene: TRBV7-8
j_gene: TRBJ2-1
len: 14
abundance: many

CDR3aa: CASSLGADPRAQYF
CDR3nt: TGTGCCAGCAGCCTCGGGGCGGACCCCAGGGCCCAGTACTTC
d_gene: .
v_gene: TRBV7-2
j_gene: TRBJ2-5
len: 14
abundance: .

CDR3aa: CASSPLPTSGARSSYNEQFF
CDR3nt: TGTGCCAGCTCACCTCTCCCCACGTCGGGGGCGCGGAGCTCCTACAATGAGCAGTTCTTC
d_gene: .
v_gene: TRBV7-6
j_gene: TRBJ2-1
len: 20
abundance: few

CDR3aa: CASSVPGRGNYGYTF
CDR3nt: TGTGCCAGCAGTGTCCCGGGACGGGGTAACTATGGCTACACCTTC
d_gene: .
v_gene: TRBV6-1
j_gene: TRBJ1-2
len: 15
abundance: many

CDR3aa: CASSLTSSDTQYF
CDR3nt: TGTGCCAGCAGCTTAACGTCTAGTGATACGCAGTATTTT
d_gene: .
v_gene: TRBV7-3
j_gene: TRBJ2-3
len: 13
abundance: many

CDR3aa: CSARPLAGVVYEQFF
CDR3nt: TGCAGTGCCCGCCCCTTAGCGGGAGTTGTTTATGAGCAGTTCTTC
d_gene: TRBD2
v_gene: TRBV20-1
j_gene: TRBJ2-1
len: 15
abundance: many

CDR3aa: CASSLWQGRRNTEAFF
CDR3nt: TGTGCCAGCAGCTTATGGCAGGGGAGGAGAAACACTGAAGCTTTCTTT
d_gene: .
v_gene: TRBV11-2
j_gene: TRBJ1-1
len: 16
abundance: many

CDR3aa: CASSLWLGRDNEQFF
CDR3nt: TGTGCCAGCAGCTTATGGCTGGGCAGGGACAATGAGCAGTTCTTC
d_gene: .
v_gene: TRBV7-3
j_gene: TRBJ2-1
len: 15
abundance: .

CDR3aa: CASQDNNAQPQHF
CDR3nt: TGTGCCAGCCAAGACAATAACGCTCAGCCCCAGCATTTT
d_gene: .
v_gene: TRBV2
j_gene: TRBJ1-5
len: 13
abundance: many

CDR3aa: CASSFSLSNNEQFF
CDR3nt: TGTGCCAGCAGTTTCTCACTTTCTAACAATGAGCAGTTCTTC
d_gene: .
v_gene: TRBV27
j_gene: TRBJ2-1
len: 14
abundance: many

CDR3aa: CASTPSGSMNEQFF
CDR3nt: TGTGCCAGCACTCCGAGCGGGAGTATGAATGAGCAGTTCTTC
d_gene: TRBD2
v_gene: TRBV27
j_gene: TRBJ2-1
len: 14
abundance: many

CDR3aa: CSARGAGTGGPAFF
CDR3nt: TGCAGTGCTAGGGGAGCCGGGACAGGGGGACCAGCTTTCTTT
d_gene: TRBD1
v_gene: TRBV20-1
j_gene: TRBJ1-1
len: 14
abundance: few